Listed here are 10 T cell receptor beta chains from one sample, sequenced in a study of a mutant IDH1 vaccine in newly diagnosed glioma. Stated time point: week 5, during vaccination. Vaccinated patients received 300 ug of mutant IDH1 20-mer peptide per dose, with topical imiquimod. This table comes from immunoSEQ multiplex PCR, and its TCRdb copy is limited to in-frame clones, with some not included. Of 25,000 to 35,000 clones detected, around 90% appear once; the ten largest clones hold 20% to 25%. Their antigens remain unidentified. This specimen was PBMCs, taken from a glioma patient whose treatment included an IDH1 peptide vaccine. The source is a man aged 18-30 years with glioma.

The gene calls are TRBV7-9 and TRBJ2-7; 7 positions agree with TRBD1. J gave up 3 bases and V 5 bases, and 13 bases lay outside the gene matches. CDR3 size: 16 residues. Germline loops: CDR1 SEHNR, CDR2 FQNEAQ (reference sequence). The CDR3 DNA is TGTGCCAGCAGCCCAGGGACAGCCTTACCTTTCTACGAGCAGTACTTC. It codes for CASSPGTALPFYEQYF.

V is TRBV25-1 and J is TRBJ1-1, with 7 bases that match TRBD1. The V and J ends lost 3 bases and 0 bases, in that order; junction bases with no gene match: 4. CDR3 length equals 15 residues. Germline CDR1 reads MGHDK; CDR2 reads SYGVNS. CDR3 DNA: TGTGCCAGCAGTGAGGAGGGGGCCATGAACACTGAAGCTTTCTTT. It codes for CASSEEGAMNTEAFF.

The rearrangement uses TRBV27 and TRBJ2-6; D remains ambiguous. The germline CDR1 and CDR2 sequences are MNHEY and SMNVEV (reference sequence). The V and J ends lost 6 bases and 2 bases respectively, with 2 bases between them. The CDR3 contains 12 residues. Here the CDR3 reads CASRTGANVLTF. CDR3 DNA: TGTGCCAGCAGAACTGGGGCCAACGTCCTGACTTTC.

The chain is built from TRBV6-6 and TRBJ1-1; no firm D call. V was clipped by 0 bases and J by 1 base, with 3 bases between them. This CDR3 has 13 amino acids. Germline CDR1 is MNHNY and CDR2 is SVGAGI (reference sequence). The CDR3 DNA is TGTGCCAGCAGTTACTCAGAGAACACTGAAGCTTTCTTT. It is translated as CASSYSENTEAFF.

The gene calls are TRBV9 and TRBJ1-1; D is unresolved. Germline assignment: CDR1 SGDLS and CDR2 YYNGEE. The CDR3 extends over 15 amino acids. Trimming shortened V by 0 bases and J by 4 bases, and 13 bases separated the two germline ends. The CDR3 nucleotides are TGTGCCAGCAGCGTAGGAGCAGTCCCCAGCACTGAAGCTTTCTTT. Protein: CASSVGAVPSTEAFF. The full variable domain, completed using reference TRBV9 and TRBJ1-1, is DSGVTQTPKHLITATGQRVTLRCSPRSGDLSVYWYQQSLDQGLQFLIQYYNGEERAKGNILERFSAQQFPDLHSELNLSSLELGDSALYFCASSVGAVPSTEAFFGQGTRLTVV.

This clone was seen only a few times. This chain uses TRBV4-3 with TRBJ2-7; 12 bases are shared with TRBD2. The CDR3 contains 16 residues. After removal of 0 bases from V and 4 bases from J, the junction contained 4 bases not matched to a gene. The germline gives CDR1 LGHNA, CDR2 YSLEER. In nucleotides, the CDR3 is TGCGCCAGCAGCCAAGATCTAGCGGGAGGGCGATACGAGCAGTACTTC. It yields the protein CASSQDLAGGRYEQYF.

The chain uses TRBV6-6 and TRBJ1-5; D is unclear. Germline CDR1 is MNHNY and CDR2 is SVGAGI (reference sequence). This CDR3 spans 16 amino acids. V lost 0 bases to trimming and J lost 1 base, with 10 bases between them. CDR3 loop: CASSYSPGISNQPQHF. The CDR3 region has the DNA TGTGCCAGCAGTTACTCTCCGGGGATAAGCAATCAGCCCCAGCATTTT.

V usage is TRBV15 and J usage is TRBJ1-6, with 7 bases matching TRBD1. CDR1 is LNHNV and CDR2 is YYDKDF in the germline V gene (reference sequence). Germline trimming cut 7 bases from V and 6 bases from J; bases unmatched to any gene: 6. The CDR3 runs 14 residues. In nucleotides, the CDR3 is TGTGCCACCACTCAGGACAGGATTAATTCACCCCTCCACTTT. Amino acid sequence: CATTQDRINSPLHF.

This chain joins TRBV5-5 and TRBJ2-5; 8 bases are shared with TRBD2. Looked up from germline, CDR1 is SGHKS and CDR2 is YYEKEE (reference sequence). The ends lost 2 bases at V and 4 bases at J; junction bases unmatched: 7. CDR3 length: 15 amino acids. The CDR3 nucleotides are TGTGCCAGCAGCTTACGGGAGGGCCTTGGAGAGACCCAGTACTTC. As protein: CASSLREGLGETQYF.

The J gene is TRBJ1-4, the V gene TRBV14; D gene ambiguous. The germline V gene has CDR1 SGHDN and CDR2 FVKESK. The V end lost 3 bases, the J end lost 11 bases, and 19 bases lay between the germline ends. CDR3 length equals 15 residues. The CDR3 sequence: CASSQVSRESGKLFF. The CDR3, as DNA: TGTGCCAGCAGCCAGGTTTCGAGGGAGTCGGGCAAACTGTTTTTT.